This entry is about one T cell receptor beta chain. The sample holds many counts of this clone. The antigen it recognizes is unknown. The record has no base qualities; no much larger clone is one base away. CDR1 and CDR2, per the germline V gene (reference sequence), are SEHNR and FQNEAQ. V is pared back by 6 bases and J by 1 base, with 18 bases lying between the germline termini. Inclusive of the bounding cysteine and phenylalanine, the CDR3 is 16 residues long. CDR3 DNA only is kept here, 48 bases in frame from base 1. The immunoSEQ Assay, a bias-controlled multiplex PCR, was used to amplify TCRbeta CDR3 regions from genomic DNA. The study's processing was this. Within the assay, amplification of reference gene primers was used to estimate how many nucleated cells each sample contained. To quantify the absolute abundance of each unique TCRbeta CDR3 rearrangement, sequence reads were collapsed and filtered. Productive Simpson clonality was computed per sample as the square root of Simpson's diversity index over productive rearrangements. Here the immuneACCESS table is served through TCRdb, limited to in-frame sequences with V and J called. Missing clones are a known gap in these copies; in checked studies unresolved V genes cover under half, and the rest lacks a known reason. The D gene and trimming were derived from the DNA, and the V and J assignments and clone size from that table. The sample table lists 350,000 to 450,000 clones, more than 85% of them with a count of one. The ten top clones hold 2.5% to 3.5% of the sample.

Collaborating institutions collected whole blood in K2EDTA tubes following their own protocols. Collaborator samples were shipped for TCRbeta analysis as frozen whole blood, isolated PBMCs, or DNA extracted from either sample type. The sample is drawn from a study of blood T cell repertoires in COVID-19 (TCRdb year 2020). For the wider study: Collaborator samples came from the United States, Italy and Spain and covered acute and convalescent phases of COVID-19. The sample metadata nearly always contained a de-identified subject ID, COVID-19 status, age in years and sex. Deeply sampled blood TCRbeta repertoires from subjects exposed to, actively infected with, or recovered from COVID-19 were included in the dataset. The repertoires were released in a freely available public database intended as a resource for research on the immune response to SARS-CoV-2. The samples were drawn from the first 160 participants of the ongoing ImmuneRACE study and from 1,254 subjects provided by 6 global collaborators. Where available, HLA class I and class II types were obtained from metadata supplied by the sample provider rather than from assay-based typing. The prospective study material was composed of cDNA or gDNA derived from T cells, B-cell-depleted T cells, or PBMCs.

General study outcomes and caveats: How much clinical and demographic metadata was included differed by source and by participant, and the metadata was provided uncurated.

The chain couples TRBV7-9 to TRBJ1-2, with TRBD1 as a weak D call on 6 bases. The sequenced sample was peripheral blood. This TCR derives from a human donor in a cohort sampled during active COVID-19. The CDR3 amino acid sequence is: CASSSPKQGYNYGYTF. The sequence in DNA is TGTGCCAGCAGTTCTCCAAAACAGGGATATAACTATGGCTACACCTTC.